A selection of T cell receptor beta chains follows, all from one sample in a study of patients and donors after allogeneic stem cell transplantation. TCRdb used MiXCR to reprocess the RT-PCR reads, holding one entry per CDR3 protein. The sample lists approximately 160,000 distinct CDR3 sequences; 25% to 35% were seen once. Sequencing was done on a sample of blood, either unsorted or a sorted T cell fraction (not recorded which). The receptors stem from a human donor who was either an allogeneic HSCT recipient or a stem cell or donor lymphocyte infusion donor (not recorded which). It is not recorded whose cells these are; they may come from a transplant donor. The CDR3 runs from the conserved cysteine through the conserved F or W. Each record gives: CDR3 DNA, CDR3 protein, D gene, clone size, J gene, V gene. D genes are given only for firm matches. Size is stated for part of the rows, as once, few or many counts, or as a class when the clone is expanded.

TGTGCCAGCTCAGGACAGGGGGCTGAAAACACCATATATTTT | CASSGQGAENTIYF | TRBD1 | few | TRBJ1-3 | TRBV18
TGTGCTAGCAGCCCGACAGGGGATCCAGATACGCAGTATTTT | CASSPTGDPDTQYF | TRBD1 | NA | TRBJ2-3 | TRBV7-7
TGTGCCAGCAGCCAACCTAGCGGGAGCACAGATACGCAGTATTTT | CASSQPSGSTDTQYF | TRBD2 | few | TRBJ2-3 | TRBV4-2
TGTGCCACCAGCAAACGGACAGGGGCACCAGATACGCAGTATTTT | CATSKRTGAPDTQYF | TRBD1 | few | TRBJ2-3 | TRBV15
TGCGCCAGCAGCTTGGAGGCCAACACTAACTATGGCTACACCTTC | CASSLEANTNYGYTF | NA | few | TRBJ1-2 | TRBV5-1
TGTGCCAGCAGTTACCCAGGGGGCTACGAGCAGTACTTC | CASSYPGGYEQYF | TRBD1 | NA | TRBJ2-7 | TRBV6-5
TGTGCCAGCAGGATGGGGGGCGGAACCGGGGAGCTGTTTTTT | CASRMGGGTGELFF | NA | NA | TRBJ2-2 | TRBV6-1
TGTGCCAGCAGCTTAGGAACCGTTACAGATACGCAGTATTTT | CASSLGTVTDTQYF | NA | NA | TRBJ2-3 | TRBV7-8
TGCGCCAGCAGCTTGGCCGGACTAGCGGGAGCTATTTACAATGAGCAGTTCTTC | CASSLAGLAGAIYNEQFF | TRBD2 | once | TRBJ2-1 | TRBV5-1
TGTGCCACCAGCCTCAGGGTAAGCTCCTACAATGAGCAGTTCTTC | CATSLRVSSYNEQFF | NA | many | TRBJ2-1 | TRBV15
TGTGCCAGCAGTTACCGTGGAAATGAGCAGTTCTTC | CASSYRGNEQFF | NA | few | TRBJ2-1 | TRBV6-2/TRBV6-3
TGTGCCAGCAGCTCAGCCGGAAACATTCAGTACTTC | CASSSAGNIQYF | NA | NA | TRBJ2-4 | TRBV9
TGTGCCAGCAGCTTAGGAAATAGTGGGGAGACCCAGTACTTC | CASSLGNSGETQYF | NA | NA | TRBJ2-5 | TRBV7-9
TGTGCCAGCAGTGAACAACCTAGCGGGTGGCCCCAAGAGACCCAGTACTTC | CASSEQPSGWPQETQYF | TRBD2 | NA | TRBJ2-5 | TRBV2
TGTGCCAGCAGTTACTCGATCAGTAGGGGACAGGGGGCCGGTAATTCACCCCTCCACTTT | CASSYSISRGQGAGNSPLHF | TRBD1 | few | TRBJ1-6 | TRBV6-5
TGCAGTGCTAGTCGGAGGTCTTACGAGCAGTACTTC | CSASRRSYEQYF | NA | NA | TRBJ2-7 | TRBV20-1
TGTGCCTGGAGTGTACAGGACAATCAGCCCCAGCATTTT | CAWSVQDNQPQHF | NA | NA | TRBJ1-5 | TRBV30
TGCGCCAGCAGCGGGTCCGGGACAGGGGTTTCACCCCTCCACTTT | CASSGSGTGVSPLHF | TRBD1 | NA | TRBJ1-6 | TRBV5-1
TGCGCCAGCAGCTCCCCCGGCGCAGATACGCAGTATTTT | CASSSPGADTQYF | NA | few | TRBJ2-3 | TRBV5-1
TGCGCCAGCAGCCAGGGAGCTCTGGCCGGGCAGTACTTC | CASSQGALAGQYF | NA | NA | TRBJ2-7 | TRBV4-3
TGTGCCAGCAGTTCCCCGGGACCTCCCCTGGATACGCAGTATTTT | CASSSPGPPLDTQYF | NA | NA | TRBJ2-3 | TRBV27
TGTGCCAGCAGCCTAGCAGGGTTTGGCTACACCTTC | CASSLAGFGYTF | NA | NA | TRBJ1-2 | TRBV5-5
TGTGCCAGCACCAGGACGGAATCCTACAATGAGCAGTTCTTC | CASTRTESYNEQFF | NA | few | TRBJ2-1 | TRBV6-5
TGTGCCATATCTCCCGCGGGAGATCACGAGCAGTACTTC | CAISPAGDHEQYF | TRBD2 | few | TRBJ2-7 | TRBV6-6
TGTGCCAGCAGCGTCTCAGGACAGGGGAAAGAGACCCAGTACTTC | CASSVSGQGKETQYF | TRBD1 | NA | TRBJ2-5 | TRBV9
TGTGCCAGCAGCTTGTTCTCAGGAGATACGCAGTATTTT | CASSLFSGDTQYF | NA | NA | TRBJ2-3 | TRBV7-3
TGTGCCAGTATCCTACAGGGGTTAGGCACTGAAGCTTTCTTT | CASILQGLGTEAFF | TRBD1 | few | TRBJ1-1 | TRBV19
TGTGCCAGCTCACTCTCCGACACAGGTTCCTACGAGCAGTACTTC | CASSLSDTGSYEQYF | NA | NA | TRBJ2-7 | TRBV18
TGTGCCAGCGCGCGGGGGGGCAGGGGCAATCAGCCCCAGCATTTT | CASARGGRGNQPQHF | NA | few | TRBJ1-5 | TRBV28
TGTGCCAGCTCACCACGACGGGTGATAGCGGGGGACTACGAGCAGTACTTC | CASSPRRVIAGDYEQYF | TRBD2 | few | TRBJ2-7 | TRBV18
TGTGCCAGCAGCTCCCCTAGGCGGGAGGGCCTCACAGATACGCAGTATTTT | CASSSPRREGLTDTQYF | TRBD2 | few | TRBJ2-3 | TRBV7-9
TGTGCCAGCAGCTTAGCGGTGTTAGCGGAACAAGAGACCCAGTACTTC | CASSLAVLAEQETQYF | NA | NA | TRBJ2-5 | TRBV7-6
TGTGCCAGCACCGGAGGGGGGGGCCCCTACGAGCAGTACTTC | CASTGGGGPYEQYF | NA | few | TRBJ2-7 | TRBV12-3/TRBV12-4
TGTGCCAGCACCCACCAAAGGACTAGCATCGATGAGCAGTTCTTC | CASTHQRTSIDEQFF | TRBD2 | few | TRBJ2-1 | TRBV12-3/TRBV12-4
TGTGCCATCAGGACGACAGGGACTAGCACAGATACGCAGTATTTT | CAIRTTGTSTDTQYF | NA | NA | TRBJ2-3 | TRBV10-3
TGCGCCAGCAGCCAAGATCGGGAGGGCTCCTACAATGAGCAGTTCTTC | CASSQDREGSYNEQFF | TRBD2 | NA | TRBJ2-1 | TRBV4-3
TGTGCCAGCAGCTTCGGACAGGGGGCGTCTGAGCAGTACTTC | CASSFGQGASEQYF | TRBD1 | few | TRBJ2-7 | TRBV7-9
TGCAGCGTTGCGTTAGCGGGAATCACAGATACGCAGTATTTT | CSVALAGITDTQYF | TRBD2 | few | TRBJ2-3 | TRBV29-1
TGCAGCGCACGTAAAACAGGGGGCAATGAGCAGTTCTTC | CSARKTGGNEQFF | TRBD1 | NA | TRBJ2-1 | TRBV29-1
TGTGCCATCAGTGAAAGGGAGGGAAATCAGCCCCAGCATTTT | CAISEREGNQPQHF | NA | once | TRBJ1-5 | TRBV10-3
TGCGCCTGCAGCCAAGGCTGGCGGGGGAAGGCTGAAGCTTTCTTT | CACSQGWRGKAEAFF | NA | NA | TRBJ1-1 | TRBV4-3
TGCAGTGCCACCACCGGGACAGACCCTAATTCACCCCTCCACTTT | CSATTGTDPNSPLHF | TRBD1 | few | TRBJ1-6 | TRBV20-1
TGTGCCAGCAGCCTCGGACAGGGCCACTGGGACATTCAGTACTTC | CASSLGQGHWDIQYF | TRBD1 | NA | TRBJ2-4 | TRBV6-5
TGTGCCATCAGTGATAAAACGGTGAACACTGAAGCTTTCTTT | CAISDKTVNTEAFF | NA | once | TRBJ1-1 | TRBV10-3
TGTGCCAGCAGTTTCCCCGGGTATGGCTACACCTTC | CASSFPGYGYTF | NA | many | TRBJ1-2 | TRBV12-3/TRBV12-4
TGCGCCAGCAGCATCGGACTAGCGGGAGCGGGAGAGACCCAGTACTTC | CASSIGLAGAGETQYF | TRBD2 | NA | TRBJ2-5 | TRBV5-1